A selection of T cell receptor beta chains follows, all from one sample in a study of blood T cells in healthy people across ages. TCRdb reprocessed the 5' RACE reads with MiXCR, giving one entry per CDR3 protein. Of about 970,000 distinct CDR3 sequences listed, 51% are singletons. The material sequenced was blood. Receptors originate from a woman between 55 and 75 years old in good health. CDR3s include the opening cysteine and the closing phenylalanine or tryptophan. The D gene is left open where the match is weak. Size values are once, few and many counts, or a class for expanded clones, and some rows have none.

CDR3nt: TGTGCCAGCAACCCCCCCGGAAATGGCTACACCTTC
CDR3aa: CASNPPGNGYTF
v_gene: TRBV6-2/TRBV6-3
len: 12
d_gene: -
abundance: -
j_gene: TRBJ1-2

CDR3nt: TGCGCCAGCAGCTTGGCTGGGAGGCTTGTAGAGACCCAGTACTTC
CDR3aa: CASSLAGRLVETQYF
v_gene: TRBV5-1
len: 15
d_gene: -
abundance: -
j_gene: TRBJ2-5

CDR3nt: TGTGCCAGCAGGGGGATAAGTCGGCACCCGAACACCGGGGAGCTGTTTTTT
CDR3aa: CASRGISRHPNTGELFF
v_gene: TRBV6-2/TRBV6-3
len: 17
d_gene: -
abundance: once
j_gene: TRBJ2-2

CDR3nt: TGTGCCAGCAGTATAGAAACAGGGGCCGAGCAGTACTTC
CDR3aa: CASSIETGAEQYF
v_gene: TRBV12-3/TRBV12-4
len: 13
d_gene: TRBD1
abundance: -
j_gene: TRBJ2-7

CDR3nt: TGTGCCAGCAGTGAAGCGGGGGGGATTCTAGATGGCGAGCAGTACTTC
CDR3aa: CASSEAGGILDGEQYF
v_gene: TRBV6-1
len: 16
d_gene: TRBD2
abundance: -
j_gene: TRBJ2-7

CDR3nt: TGTGCCAGCCAACGGGGAGGGGGACGCGACGAGCAGTACTTC
CDR3aa: CASQRGGGRDEQYF
v_gene: TRBV18
len: 14
d_gene: -
abundance: -
j_gene: TRBJ2-7

CDR3nt: TGTGCCAGCAGCCCCGGGACAGGACTCTCAAACTGTGGCTACACCTTC
CDR3aa: CASSPGTGLSNCGYTF
v_gene: TRBV7-2
len: 16
d_gene: TRBD1
abundance: -
j_gene: TRBJ1-2

CDR3nt: TGCAGCGTTGTTCCTTTAGCGGGAGCCGAAAACATTCAGTACTTC
CDR3aa: CSVVPLAGAENIQYF
v_gene: TRBV29-1
len: 15
d_gene: TRBD2
abundance: many
j_gene: TRBJ2-4

CDR3nt: TGTGCCAGCAGCCACCTTACGGGGAGGGCCTTCTACGAGCAGTACTTC
CDR3aa: CASSHLTGRAFYEQYF
v_gene: TRBV6-2/TRBV6-3
len: 16
d_gene: TRBD2
abundance: -
j_gene: TRBJ2-7

CDR3nt: TGCAGCGTTGCTGACATAGGGACTGGGGCCAACGTCCTGACTTTC
CDR3aa: CSVADIGTGANVLTF
v_gene: TRBV29-1
len: 15
d_gene: -
abundance: few
j_gene: TRBJ2-6

CDR3nt: TGTGCCAGCAAGAACAGTGGGTACGGCTACACCTTC
CDR3aa: CASKNSGYGYTF
v_gene: TRBV6-2/TRBV6-3
len: 12
d_gene: -
abundance: -
j_gene: TRBJ1-2

CDR3nt: TGTGCCAGCAGCTTATTAAAGGGGGCCTCCTACGAGCAGTACTTC
CDR3aa: CASSLLKGASYEQYF
v_gene: TRBV7-2
len: 15
d_gene: TRBD1
abundance: -
j_gene: TRBJ2-7

CDR3nt: TGTGCCTGGAGCGTAGCGGGAGATGAGCAGTTCTTC
CDR3aa: CAWSVAGDEQFF
v_gene: TRBV30
len: 12
d_gene: TRBD2
abundance: -
j_gene: TRBJ2-1

CDR3nt: TGTGCCAGCAGCCCCTCGGTAGGGAACTATGGCTACACCTTC
CDR3aa: CASSPSVGNYGYTF
v_gene: TRBV7-3
len: 14
d_gene: -
abundance: -
j_gene: TRBJ1-2

CDR3nt: TGTGCCAGCAGTTCAAGACCAACGAGTTTGCCTGTACACGAGCAGTACTTC
CDR3aa: CASSSRPTSLPVHEQYF
v_gene: TRBV6-5
len: 17
d_gene: -
abundance: few
j_gene: TRBJ2-7

CDR3nt: TGTGCCAGCAGCCCGGGGGAGGGGACATCCTACGAGCAGTACTTC
CDR3aa: CASSPGEGTSYEQYF
v_gene: TRBV12-3/TRBV12-4
len: 15
d_gene: -
abundance: -
j_gene: TRBJ2-7

CDR3nt: TGCGCCAGCAGCTTATTGCCCGCAGGGCAGGAGACCCAGTACTTC
CDR3aa: CASSLLPAGQETQYF
v_gene: TRBV5-1
len: 15
d_gene: -
abundance: few
j_gene: TRBJ2-5

CDR3nt: TGTGCCAGCAGTGCCTCGGGGCCCTGGGAGCAGTACTTC
CDR3aa: CASSASGPWEQYF
v_gene: TRBV28
len: 13
d_gene: -
abundance: -
j_gene: TRBJ2-7

CDR3nt: TGTGCCAGCGGGACCGGGAGAACGACTAATGAAAAACTGTTTTTT
CDR3aa: CASGTGRTTNEKLFF
v_gene: TRBV27
len: 15
d_gene: -
abundance: few
j_gene: TRBJ1-4

CDR3nt: TGTGCCAGCAGTCACGGGGCGAACAATCAGCCCCAGCATTTT
CDR3aa: CASSHGANNQPQHF
v_gene: TRBV27
len: 14
d_gene: -
abundance: -
j_gene: TRBJ1-5

CDR3nt: TGTGCCAGCCCCGTTGATTCCTACGAGCAGTACTTC
CDR3aa: CASPVDSYEQYF
v_gene: TRBV28
len: 12
d_gene: -
abundance: -
j_gene: TRBJ2-7

CDR3nt: TGTGCCAGCAGCTTACACCATACAGGGTTTGTGAACACTGAAGCTTTCTTT
CDR3aa: CASSLHHTGFVNTEAFF
v_gene: TRBV7-3
len: 17
d_gene: -
abundance: -
j_gene: TRBJ1-1

CDR3nt: TGTGCCAGCAGCCAGACAGGACTGAATAATTCACCCCTCCACTTT
CDR3aa: CASSQTGLNNSPLHF
v_gene: TRBV6-5
len: 15
d_gene: -
abundance: -
j_gene: TRBJ1-6

CDR3nt: TGTGCCAGCACCGAAGGGGGGGGTTCCTACGAGCAGTACTTC
CDR3aa: CASTEGGGSYEQYF
v_gene: TRBV28
len: 14
d_gene: -
abundance: -
j_gene: TRBJ2-7

CDR3nt: TGTGCCAGCAGCCCGAGCGGGTCCCACTACGAGCAGTACTTC
CDR3aa: CASSPSGSHYEQYF
v_gene: TRBV9
len: 14
d_gene: -
abundance: -
j_gene: TRBJ2-7

CDR3nt: TGTGCCATCAGTGGGAAGGGGTGGTACTCCTACGAGCAGTACTTC
CDR3aa: CAISGKGWYSYEQYF
v_gene: TRBV10-3
len: 15
d_gene: -
abundance: -
j_gene: TRBJ2-7

CDR3nt: TGTGCCAGCAGCCCGCGGGACTACTACGAGCAGTACTTC
CDR3aa: CASSPRDYYEQYF
v_gene: TRBV7-2
len: 13
d_gene: TRBD2
abundance: -
j_gene: TRBJ2-7

CDR3nt: TGTGCCAGCAGCTTAGCGTTGTCCCTAGGTGGCTACACCTTC
CDR3aa: CASSLALSLGGYTF
v_gene: TRBV7-2
len: 14
d_gene: -
abundance: once
j_gene: TRBJ1-2

CDR3nt: TGCGCCAGCAGCTCCCGGACAGCGGAGCCCAATATTCAGTTCTTC
CDR3aa: CASSSRTAEPNIQFF
v_gene: TRBV5-1
len: 15
d_gene: -
abundance: few
j_gene: TRBJ2-1